One sample yielded the 3 T cell receptor beta chains listed below, sequenced in a study of a mutant IDH1 vaccine in newly diagnosed glioma. Specified time point: week 23, last vaccination. Vaccine doses each comprised 300 ug of mutant IDH1 20-mer peptide, with topical imiquimod. Their antigens are not known. Here immunoSEQ multiplex PCR was the method, and the copy in TCRdb shows in-frame clones only, minus some. The sample contains about 54,000 clones, about 80% of which appear only once. The material was PBMCs, obtained from a glioma patient whose treatment included an IDH1 peptide vaccine. These receptors originate from a man between 40 and 49 years old with glioma.

The count of this clone is one. The V and J genes are TRBV25-1 and TRBJ1-4; D is unclear. CDR1 MGHDK and CDR2 SYGVNS come from the germline V gene. V was shortened by 5 bases and J by 0 bases, with 7 bases between the two germline ends. This CDR3 has 14 residues. CDR3 in DNA: TGTGCCAGCAGTCCGAGGACAACTAATGAAAAACTGTTTTTT. Residues: CASSPRTTNEKLFF.

V and J are TRBV10-3 and TRBJ2-5; possible D gene TRBD1, 6 bases. V was pared by 5 bases and J by 4 bases, with 14 bases between. Per the germline V gene, CDR1 is ENHRY and CDR2 is SYGVKD. The CDR3 spans 14 residues. In DNA, the CDR3 is TGTGCCATCAGTAAAACAGGGAAGAGAGAGACCCAGTACTTC. Protein sequence: CAISKTGKRETQYF.

This clone was recorded only once. CDR3 loop: CASSLGGEIWAFF. In nucleotides, the CDR3 is TGTGCCAGCAGCCTGGGAGGGGAGATCTGGGCTTTCTTT. The chain is built from TRBV5-4 and TRBJ1-1; D possibly corresponds to TRBD1 (5 bases). The CDR3 extends over 13 amino acids. Trimming stripped 4 bases from V and 11 bases from J, with 18 bases between. CDR1 is SGHNT and CDR2 is YYREEE in the germline V gene (reference sequence).